This T cell receptor (beta chain) was profiled in a study of early T cells in non-severe SARS-CoV-2 infection. Study-level information: The authors sequenced bulk RNA from unsorted whole blood, leaving chains unpaired.

Study-level points and caveats: Matching results from VDJdb favored anti-spike CD8 responses, leaving private and CD4 specificities undetected.

There are many counts of this clonotype. Its antigen is still unknown. Individual cDNA molecules each received unique molecular identifiers attached to them. Using its own MiXCR run on the 5' RACE reads, TCRdb lists one record per CDR3 protein. The table includes roughly 100,000 distinct CDR3 sequences, less than 15% detected once. Trimming stripped 2 bases from V and 7 bases from J, with 11 bases between. The CDR3 is 13 residues long. The germline gives CDR1 MNHEY, CDR2 SVGAGI. This clonotype was obtained from an adult who was a healthcare worker with PCR-confirmed SARS-CoV-2 infection or an uninfected control (not recorded which). The rearrangement joins TRBV6-5 to TRBJ2-5; TRBD1 might be the D (5 bases). Sequenced material: whole blood. This CDR3 reads CASSYQGTSTQYF. CDR3 bases: TGTGCCAGCAGTTACCAGGGAACGTCGACCCAGTACTTC.